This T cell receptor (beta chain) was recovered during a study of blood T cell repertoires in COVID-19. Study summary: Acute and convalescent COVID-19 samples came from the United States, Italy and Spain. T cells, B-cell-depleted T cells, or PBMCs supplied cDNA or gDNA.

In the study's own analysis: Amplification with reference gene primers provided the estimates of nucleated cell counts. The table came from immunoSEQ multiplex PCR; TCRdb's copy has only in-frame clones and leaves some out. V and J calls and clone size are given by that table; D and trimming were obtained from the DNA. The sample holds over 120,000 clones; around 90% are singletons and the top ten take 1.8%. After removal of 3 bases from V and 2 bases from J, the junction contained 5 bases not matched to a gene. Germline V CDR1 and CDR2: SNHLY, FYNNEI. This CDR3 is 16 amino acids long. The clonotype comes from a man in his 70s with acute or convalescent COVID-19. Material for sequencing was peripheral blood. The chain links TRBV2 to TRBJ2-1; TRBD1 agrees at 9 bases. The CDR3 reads CASSDLGTGTYNEQFF. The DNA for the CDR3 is TGTGCCAGCAGTGATTTAGGGACAGGGACCTACAATGAGCAGTTCTTC.